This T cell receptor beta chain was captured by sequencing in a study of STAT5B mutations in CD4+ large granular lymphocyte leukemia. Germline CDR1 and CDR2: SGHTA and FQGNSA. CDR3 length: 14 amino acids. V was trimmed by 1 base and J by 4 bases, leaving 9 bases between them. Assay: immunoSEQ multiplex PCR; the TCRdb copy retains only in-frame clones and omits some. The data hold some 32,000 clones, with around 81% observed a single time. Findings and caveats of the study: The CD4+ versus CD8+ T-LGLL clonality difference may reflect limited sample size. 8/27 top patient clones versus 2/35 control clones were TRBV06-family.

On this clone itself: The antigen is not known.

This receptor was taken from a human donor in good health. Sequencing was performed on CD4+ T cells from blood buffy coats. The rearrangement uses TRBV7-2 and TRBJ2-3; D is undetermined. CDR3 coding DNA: TGTGCCAGCAGCTTAGGGCAGTTCCCAGATACGCAGTATTTT. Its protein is CASSLGQFPDTQYF.